A single T cell receptor beta chain is shown here with its context. The antigen remains unidentified. Via the markers CD45RO/CCR7/CD25/CD127/CD95/CD27, stem cell-like memory, regulatory, central memory and naive CD4+ cells were sorted. The data are from a study of beta chain features in type 1 diabetes. Study-wide results and caveats: Junctions at VDJ sites from type 1 diabetes patients had fewer insertions and more deletions. A potential PCR bias toward shorter templates would be equal in patient and control samples. Naive, central memory and regulatory TCRB repertoires appeared more similar among patients than healthy donors.

Sequenced material consisted of expressed TCRB transcripts (all of the isolated RNA was reverse transcribed). Only in-frame clones appear in the TCRdb table, and some are missing; sequencing was by immunoSEQ multiplex PCR. The sample consists of roughly 230,000 clones, around 9.6% of them appearing once. CDR1 is SNHLY, CDR2 FYNNEI, per germline. Between the trimmed V and J ends, which lost 5 bases and 0 bases, there was a span of 14 bases. CDR3 size: 15 residues. Sequenced material: naive CD4+ T cells from blood. The clonotype comes from a woman under 30 in good health. The rearrangement uses TRBV2 and TRBJ2-7; a weak D match, TRBD2 (5 bases). The CDR3 reads CASSQSGASSYEQYF. The CDR3 DNA sequence: TGTGCCAGCAGTCAGAGCGGCGCTAGCTCCTACGAGCAGTACTTC.